This T cell receptor (beta chain) derives from a study of CD8 T cells in ankylosing spondylitis. Concerning this clonotype: Its antigen is not identified.

Regarding the study as a whole: Some motif variants had been reported before (in reactive arthritis synovial fluid and blood). For ankylosing spondylitis blood, a TCR beta motif of under ten highly homologous variants appeared characteristic.

Quantitative molecular-barcoded 5'-RACE generated the TCR beta libraries. TCRdb used MiXCR to reprocess the 5' RACE reads, holding one entry per CDR3 protein. Here the sample spans 150,000 to 200,000 distinct CDR3 sequences, about 13% being singletons. This CDR3 contains 15 residues. Trimming stripped 0 bases from V and 5 bases from J, with 12 bases between. Germline V gene lookup returns CDR1 SGHRS and CDR2 YFSETQ. The sequence came from a male donor with ankylosing spondylitis or in good health (not recorded which). The rearrangement joins TRBV5-1 to TRBJ2-1, with a possible D match to TRBD1 (6 bases). The material sequenced was blood, either unsorted or a sorted T cell fraction (not recorded which). The DNA for the CDR3 is TGCGCCAGCAGCTTGGGGACAGATAGCAACAATGAGCAGTTCTTC. This translates into CASSLGTDSNNEQFF.